The TCR beta chain under discussion was sequenced for a study of vaccination and CD4 T cells after COVID-19. Each CDR3 protein is one row after TCRdb ran MiXCR on the PCR reads. The data hold some 15,000 distinct CDR3 sequences, with 66% observed a single time. This sample comprised CD4+ T cells from blood, obtained after SARS-CoV-2 vaccination. This receptor was identified in a human donor who had recovered from COVID-19.

CDR3 amino acids: CSATGGSASYEQYF. CDR3 nucleotides: TGCAGTGCTACGGGAGGGTCCGCCTCCTACGAGCAGTACTTC. V gene TRBV20-1 combines with J gene TRBJ2-7, with TRBD2 matching 8 bases. This CDR3 region has 14 residues. V was clipped by 4 bases and J by 0 bases; unmatched bases: 5. Per germline, CDR1 DFQATT and CDR2 SNEGSKA (reference sequence).